This is a list of T cell receptor beta chains from one sample in a study of blood T cell repertoires in COVID-19. The repertoire was sequenced with immunoSEQ multiplex PCR; TCRdb's copy has only in-frame clones and lacks some. In the table there are more than 12,000 clones, about 89% of which are singletons. The sequencing sample was made of peripheral blood. These receptor sequences come from a human donor in a cohort sampled during active COVID-19. CDR3s include the opening cysteine and the closing phenylalanine or tryptophan. D genes are given only for firm matches. Where a row states a size, it is once, few, many or the class of an expanded clone; other rows omit it.

j_call: TRBJ2-7
d_call: NA
clone_size: NA
v_call: TRBV15
cdr3_aa: CATSRGLYEQYF
cdr3_nt: TGTGCCACCAGCAGAGGTCTTTACGAGCAGTACTTC

j_call: TRBJ1-2
d_call: NA
clone_size: NA
v_call: TRBV9
cdr3_aa: CASSGPGFGNYGYTF
cdr3_nt: TGTGCCAGCAGCGGACCAGGTTTCGGCAACTATGGCTACACCTTC

j_call: TRBJ2-6
d_call: NA
clone_size: NA
v_call: TRBV29-1
cdr3_aa: CSVGVGSSGANVLTF
cdr3_nt: TGCAGCGTAGGAGTCGGAAGCTCTGGGGCCAACGTCCTGACTTTC

j_call: TRBJ1-2
d_call: TRBD1
clone_size: NA
v_call: TRBV10-3
cdr3_aa: CAITPGTGATGGYTF
cdr3_nt: TGTGCCATCACCCCCGGGACAGGGGCTACGGGGGGCTACACCTTC

j_call: TRBJ2-7
d_call: TRBD1
clone_size: NA
v_call: TRBV18
cdr3_aa: CASSPGTGDSNEQYF
cdr3_nt: TGTGCCAGCTCACCCGGGACAGGGGATTCCAACGAGCAGTACTTC

j_call: TRBJ2-5
d_call: TRBD1
clone_size: NA
v_call: TRBV19
cdr3_aa: CASSIPGTAQETQYF
cdr3_nt: TGTGCCAGTAGTATCCCCGGGACAGCACAAGAGACCCAGTACTTC

j_call: TRBJ2-2
d_call: TRBD1
clone_size: NA
v_call: TRBV18
cdr3_aa: CASSPRPGQGAPGELFF
cdr3_nt: TGTGCCAGCTCACCACGGCCGGGACAGGGGGCTCCCGGGGAGCTGTTTTTT

j_call: TRBJ1-3
d_call: NA
clone_size: NA
v_call: TRBV6-5
cdr3_aa: CASRETAGNTIYF
cdr3_nt: TGTGCCAGCAGGGAGACTGCTGGAAACACCATATATTTT

j_call: TRBJ2-6
d_call: NA
clone_size: NA
v_call: TRBV13
cdr3_aa: CASSLDQGGTGANVLTF
cdr3_nt: TGTGCCAGCAGCTTAGACCAGGGAGGTACTGGGGCCAACGTCCTGACTTTC

j_call: TRBJ2-1
d_call: TRBD2
clone_size: NA
v_call: TRBV6-6
cdr3_aa: CASSYSVAGPYNEQFF
cdr3_nt: TGTGCCAGCAGTTACTCAGTAGCGGGGCCCTACAATGAGCAGTTCTTC

j_call: TRBJ1-5
d_call: NA
clone_size: NA
v_call: TRBV18
cdr3_aa: CASSPPERASQPQHF
cdr3_nt: TGTGCCAGCTCACCACCTGAGAGAGCTTCGCAGCCCCAGCATTTT

j_call: TRBJ1-3
d_call: TRBD1
clone_size: NA
v_call: TRBV28
cdr3_aa: CASKQRGQGNTIYF
cdr3_nt: TGTGCCAGCAAACAGAGGGGACAGGGAAACACCATATATTTT

j_call: TRBJ2-1
d_call: NA
clone_size: NA
v_call: TRBV27
cdr3_aa: CASSEHRRPYNEQFF
cdr3_nt: TGTGCCAGCAGTGAACACAGGAGACCCTACAATGAGCAGTTCTTC

j_call: TRBJ1-2
d_call: NA
clone_size: once
v_call: TRBV12-3/TRBV12-4
cdr3_aa: CASRISGGPTF
cdr3_nt: TGTGCCAGCAGGATATCGGGGGGCCCCACCTTC

j_call: TRBJ2-3
d_call: TRBD1
clone_size: NA
v_call: TRBV19
cdr3_aa: CASSDRGEADTQYF
cdr3_nt: TGTGCCAGTAGTGACAGGGGGGAGGCAGATACGCAGTATTTT

j_call: TRBJ1-2
d_call: NA
clone_size: NA
v_call: TRBV28
cdr3_aa: CASSLGGLPVGYGYTF
cdr3_nt: TGTGCCAGCAGTTTAGGGGGACTGCCCGTGGGCTATGGCTACACCTTC

j_call: TRBJ2-3
d_call: TRBD2
clone_size: NA
v_call: TRBV6-4
cdr3_aa: CASRPLATSTDTQYF
cdr3_nt: TGTGCCAGCAGGCCACTAGCGACTAGCACAGATACGCAGTATTTT

j_call: TRBJ2-7
d_call: NA
clone_size: NA
v_call: TRBV7-8
cdr3_aa: CASSSGLAGEQYF
cdr3_nt: TGTGCCAGCAGCTCGGGACTGGCGGGGGAGCAGTACTTC

j_call: TRBJ1-5
d_call: NA
clone_size: NA
v_call: TRBV2
cdr3_aa: CASSGVQGMRPQHF
cdr3_nt: TGTGCCAGCAGTGGAGTACAGGGAATGCGGCCCCAGCATTTT

j_call: TRBJ1-3
d_call: NA
clone_size: NA
v_call: TRBV3-1/TRBV3-2
cdr3_aa: CASSHSGNTIYF
cdr3_nt: TGTGCCAGCAGCCACTCGGGAAACACCATATATTTT

j_call: TRBJ2-3
d_call: NA
clone_size: NA
v_call: TRBV11-3
cdr3_aa: CASRADTDSTDTQYF
cdr3_nt: TGTGCCAGCAGGGCCGACACCGATAGCACAGATACGCAGTATTTT

j_call: TRBJ1-1
d_call: NA
clone_size: NA
v_call: TRBV5-6
cdr3_aa: CASSPGLYTEAFF
cdr3_nt: TGTGCCAGCAGCCCAGGGTTGTACACTGAAGCTTTCTTT

j_call: TRBJ1-1
d_call: NA
clone_size: NA
v_call: TRBV6-2/TRBV6-3
cdr3_aa: CASSYPGASTEAFF
cdr3_nt: TGTGCCAGCAGTTACCCGGGAGCCAGCACTGAAGCTTTCTTT

j_call: TRBJ1-6
d_call: NA
clone_size: once
v_call: TRBV5-1
cdr3_aa: CASSLAGRSPLHF
cdr3_nt: TGCGCCAGCAGCTTGGCCGGTCGGTCACCCCTCCACTTT

j_call: TRBJ1-2
d_call: NA
clone_size: NA
v_call: TRBV7-9
cdr3_aa: CASSPDTGGILGHYGYTF
cdr3_nt: TGTGCCAGCAGCCCGGACACCGGGGGTATCTTGGGGCACTATGGCTACACCTTC

j_call: TRBJ2-5
d_call: TRBD2
clone_size: NA
v_call: TRBV30
cdr3_aa: CAWSGEAGGRLETQYF
cdr3_nt: TGTGCCTGGAGTGGGGAAGCGGGGGGGCGGCTGGAGACCCAGTACTTC

j_call: TRBJ1-1
d_call: NA
clone_size: NA
v_call: TRBV11-2
cdr3_aa: CASSSWRVSNTEAFF
cdr3_nt: TGTGCCAGCAGCTCGTGGCGGGTTTCGAACACTGAAGCTTTCTTT

j_call: TRBJ2-2
d_call: TRBD1
clone_size: NA
v_call: TRBV19
cdr3_aa: CASSPGQATGELFF
cdr3_nt: TGTGCCAGTAGTCCGGGACAGGCAACCGGGGAGCTGTTTTTT

j_call: TRBJ1-1
d_call: NA
clone_size: NA
v_call: TRBV9
cdr3_aa: CASSVEPNTEAFF
cdr3_nt: TGTGCCAGCAGCGTAGAGCCGAACACTGAAGCTTTCTTT

j_call: TRBJ2-3
d_call: NA
clone_size: NA
v_call: TRBV3-1/TRBV3-2
cdr3_aa: CASSQDRVAGDTQYF
cdr3_nt: TGTGCCAGCAGCCAAGATCGTGTCGCGGGAGATACGCAGTATTTT

j_call: TRBJ2-1
d_call: TRBD1
clone_size: NA
v_call: TRBV27
cdr3_aa: CASSWTGGYEQFF
cdr3_nt: TGTGCCAGCTCCTGGACAGGGGGTTATGAGCAGTTCTTC

j_call: TRBJ2-7
d_call: TRBD1
clone_size: NA
v_call: TRBV10-3
cdr3_aa: CAIRTPGDRVGEQYF
cdr3_nt: TGTGCCATCCGAACCCCGGGGGACAGGGTGGGGGAGCAGTACTTC

j_call: TRBJ2-1
d_call: NA
clone_size: NA
v_call: TRBV11-1
cdr3_aa: CASTSRALYYNNEQFF
cdr3_nt: TGTGCCAGCACCTCTCGTGCCCTATATTATAACAATGAGCAGTTCTTC

j_call: TRBJ1-2
d_call: TRBD1
clone_size: NA
v_call: TRBV19
cdr3_aa: CASRRQGILYGYTF
cdr3_nt: TGTGCCAGTAGAAGACAGGGAATTCTCTATGGCTACACCTTC

j_call: TRBJ1-1
d_call: NA
clone_size: NA
v_call: TRBV7-8
cdr3_aa: CASSLQENTEAFF
cdr3_nt: TGTGCCAGCAGCTTGCAGGAGAACACTGAAGCTTTCTTT

j_call: TRBJ1-5
d_call: NA
clone_size: NA
v_call: TRBV10-2
cdr3_aa: CASSVGGNQPQHF
cdr3_nt: TGCGCCAGCAGTGTGGGGGGAAATCAGCCCCAGCATTTT

j_call: TRBJ2-2
d_call: TRBD2
clone_size: NA
v_call: TRBV10-1
cdr3_aa: CASTGGGQTGELFF
cdr3_nt: TGCGCCAGCACGGGAGGGGGGCAGACCGGGGAGCTGTTTTTT

j_call: TRBJ1-5
d_call: TRBD1
clone_size: NA
v_call: TRBV2
cdr3_aa: CASKDRQGLSNQPQHF
cdr3_nt: TGTGCCAGCAAAGACCGACAGGGATTGAGCAATCAGCCCCAGCATTTT

j_call: TRBJ2-5
d_call: NA
clone_size: NA
v_call: TRBV27
cdr3_aa: CASSSLPTGQETQYF
cdr3_nt: TGTGCCAGCAGTTCCTTACCGACAGGACAAGAGACCCAGTACTTC

j_call: TRBJ1-6
d_call: NA
clone_size: NA
v_call: TRBV11-3
cdr3_aa: CASSLDGGGNSPLHF
cdr3_nt: TGTGCCAGCAGCTTAGATGGGGGCGGTAATTCACCCCTCCACTTT

j_call: TRBJ1-4
d_call: NA
clone_size: once
v_call: TRBV3-1/TRBV3-2
cdr3_aa: CASSLLLMGDVWVGGLFF
cdr3_nt: TGTGCCAGCAGCCTACTCCTCATGGGGGATGTGTGGGTGGGAGGGCTGTTTTTT

j_call: TRBJ1-2
d_call: TRBD1
clone_size: NA
v_call: TRBV12-3/TRBV12-4
cdr3_aa: CASSWTGNYGYTF
cdr3_nt: TGTGCCAGCAGCTGGACAGGGAACTATGGCTACACCTTC

j_call: TRBJ2-7
d_call: TRBD2
clone_size: NA
v_call: TRBV19
cdr3_aa: CATKSGLAGVEQYF
cdr3_nt: TGTGCCACCAAGTCGGGACTAGCGGGGGTCGAGCAGTACTTC

j_call: TRBJ1-1
d_call: NA
clone_size: NA
v_call: TRBV19
cdr3_aa: CASSIQGSNTEAFF
cdr3_nt: TGTGCCAGTAGTATACAGGGCTCGAACACTGAAGCTTTCTTT

j_call: TRBJ2-2
d_call: TRBD1
clone_size: NA
v_call: TRBV2
cdr3_aa: CASKGQGNTGELFF
cdr3_nt: TGTGCCAGCAAGGGACAGGGAAACACCGGGGAGCTGTTTTTT

j_call: TRBJ1-6
d_call: NA
clone_size: once
v_call: TRBV25-1
cdr3_aa: CASSSTGSYSPLHF
cdr3_nt: TGTGCCAGCAGTTCTACAGGGTCCTATTCACCCCTCCACTTT

j_call: TRBJ1-4
d_call: NA
clone_size: NA
v_call: TRBV4-1
cdr3_aa: CASSQAGSANEKLFF
cdr3_nt: TGCGCCAGCAGCCAAGCAGGGTCGGCTAATGAAAAACTGTTTTTT

j_call: TRBJ1-2
d_call: NA
clone_size: NA
v_call: TRBV9
cdr3_aa: CASSVAGERWGYTF
cdr3_nt: TGTGCCAGCAGCGTAGCGGGGGAACGGTGGGGCTACACCTTC

j_call: TRBJ2-7
d_call: TRBD1
clone_size: NA
v_call: TRBV19
cdr3_aa: CASRTDRAGEQYF
cdr3_nt: TGTGCCAGTAGAACGGACAGGGCTGGCGAGCAGTACTTC

j_call: TRBJ2-2
d_call: NA
clone_size: NA
v_call: TRBV2
cdr3_aa: CASSDRGLGGELFF
cdr3_nt: TGTGCCAGCAGTGACAGGGGCTTGGGCGGGGAGCTGTTTTTT

j_call: TRBJ1-2
d_call: NA
clone_size: NA
v_call: TRBV3-1/TRBV3-2
cdr3_aa: CASSQTTSYGYTF
cdr3_nt: TGTGCCAGCAGCCAAACTACCAGCTATGGCTACACCTTC

j_call: TRBJ2-7
d_call: TRBD1
clone_size: NA
v_call: TRBV2
cdr3_aa: CASRGQGYEQYF
cdr3_nt: TGTGCCAGCAGGGGACAGGGCTACGAGCAGTACTTC

j_call: TRBJ2-5
d_call: TRBD1
clone_size: once
v_call: TRBV5-6
cdr3_aa: CASSQTGAQETQYF
cdr3_nt: TGTGCCAGCAGCCAGACAGGGGCACAAGAGACCCAGTACTTC

j_call: TRBJ2-1
d_call: NA
clone_size: NA
v_call: TRBV19
cdr3_aa: CASSIDWTVEQFF
cdr3_nt: TGTGCCAGTAGTATAGATTGGACAGTTGAGCAGTTCTTC

j_call: TRBJ1-2
d_call: NA
clone_size: NA
v_call: TRBV21-1
cdr3_aa: CASQCPGIWGYTF
cdr3_nt: TGTGCCAGCCAGTGCCCGGGTATCTGGGGCTACACCTTC

j_call: TRBJ1-2
d_call: TRBD1
clone_size: NA
v_call: TRBV19
cdr3_aa: CASSTTGGNGYTF
cdr3_nt: TGTGCCAGTAGTACGACAGGGGGCAACGGCTACACCTTC

j_call: TRBJ1-2
d_call: TRBD1
clone_size: NA
v_call: TRBV6-5
cdr3_aa: CAGGQGLFAYTF
cdr3_nt: TGTGCCGGGGGACAGGGTCTTTTTGCCTACACCTTC